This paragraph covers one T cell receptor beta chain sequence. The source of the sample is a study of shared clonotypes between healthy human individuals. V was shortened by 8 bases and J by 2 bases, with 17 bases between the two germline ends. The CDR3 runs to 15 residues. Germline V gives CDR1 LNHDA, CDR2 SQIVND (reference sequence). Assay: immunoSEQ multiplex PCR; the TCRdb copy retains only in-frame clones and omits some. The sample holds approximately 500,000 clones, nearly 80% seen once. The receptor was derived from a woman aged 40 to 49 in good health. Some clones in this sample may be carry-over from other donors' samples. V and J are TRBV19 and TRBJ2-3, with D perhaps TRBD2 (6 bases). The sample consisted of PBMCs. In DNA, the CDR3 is TGTGCCAGTTCCGCAGGCGGGGAGTTCACAGATACGCAGTATTTT. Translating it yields CASSAGGEFTDTQYF.